Listed here are 20 T cell receptor beta chains from one sample, sequenced in a study of OX40 agonist ivuxolimab in advanced cancers. Library prep was done by the immunoSEQ multiplex PCR assay. In its TCRdb copy, this immuneACCESS table keeps in-frame sequences only and misses some clones. Where compared with another copy, unresolved V genes explain less than half of these, and the others have no known cause. The sample table contains roughly 66,000 clones; only one count was recorded for around 83% of them. Jointly, the top ten make up about 2.3% of the sample. The sample was CD4+ or CD8+ T cells sorted from blood, taken in a trial of the OX40 agonist ivuxolimab. The origin of the receptors is an adult with an advanced solid tumor such as melanoma, head and neck, liver or kidney cancer.

The chain carries TRBV28 and TRBJ1-2, with a possible D match to TRBD1 (5 bases). Germline V CDR1 and CDR2: MDHEN, SYDVKM. The V and J ends lost 3 bases and 3 bases respectively, with 11 bases between them. The CDR3 loop spans 14 amino acids. CDR3 loop: CASSLHGTDYGYTF. The CDR3 DNA reads as TGTGCCAGCAGTTTGCACGGGACGGACTATGGCTACACCTTC.

The genes are TRBV5-1 and TRBJ2-3, with 14 nucleotides matching TRBD2. The V gene end was trimmed by 4 bases and the J gene end by 6 bases; junction bases not matched to a gene: 7. CDR1 SGHRS and CDR2 YFSETQ come from the germline V gene. This CDR3 region has 16 residues. This chain's CDR3 is CASSTGLAGVGDTQYF. CDR3 bases: TGCGCCAGCAGCACGGGACTAGCGGGAGTCGGGGATACGCAGTATTTT.

J is TRBJ2-3 and V is TRBV19, with TRBD1 as a possible D gene (7 bases). Germline values: CDR1 LNHDA, CDR2 SQIVND (reference sequence). The V end was cut by 4 bases, the J end by 4 bases, with 18 bases between. This CDR3 is built from 16 residues. CDR3 amino acids: CASSKTGVLAADTQYF. The CDR3 DNA sequence: TGTGCCAGTAGTAAAACAGGGGTACTAGCCGCAGATACGCAGTATTTT.

The chain employs TRBV2 and TRBJ2-3, with 13 bases aligning to TRBD2. Germline V lookup: CDR1 SNHLY, CDR2 FYNNEI. The CDR3 contains 15 residues. V trimming: 4 bases; J trimming: 6 bases; junction bases outside the gene matches: 4. Here the CDR3 reads CASSGGTSGVDTQYF. The CDR3 DNA is TGTGCCAGCAGTGGAGGGACTAGCGGGGTCGATACGCAGTATTTT.

The chain joins TRBV18 to TRBJ2-7, with 11 positions matching TRBD1. From germline, CDR1 is KGHSH and CDR2 LQKENI. The CDR3 has 14 residues. V shed 3 bases, J shed 2 bases, and the junction held 0 bases outside the gene matches. CDR3 region: CASSPGQGAYEQYF. The DNA of the CDR3 is TGTGCCAGCTCACCGGGACAGGGGGCCTACGAGCAGTACTTC. Using reference TRBV18 and TRBJ2-7 for the parts outside the CDR3, the full variable domain is NAGVMQNPRHLVRRRGQEARLRCSPMKGHSHVYWYRQLPEEGLKFMVYLQKENIIDESGMPKERFSAEFPKEGPSILRIQQVVRGDSAAYFCASSPGQGAYEQYFGPGTRLTVT.

CDR3 sequence reads: CASSPGQGEFGKLFF. DNA of the CDR3: TGCGCCAGCAGCCCGGGACAGGGGGAATTCGGAAAACTGTTTTTT. The chain carries TRBV5-1 and TRBJ1-4; TRBD1 agrees at 11 bases. This CDR3 spans 15 amino acids. Germline V CDR1 and CDR2: SGHRS, YFSETQ. The V and J ends lost 4 bases and 10 bases, in that order; junction bases with no gene match: 9.

The J gene is TRBJ2-3, the V gene TRBV6-5; no firm D call. Trimming took off 7 bases at V and 6 bases at J, with 8 bases between the two ends. Germline V gene sequence: CDR1 MNHEY, CDR2 SVGAGI. The CDR3 extends over 11 amino acids. CDR3 nucleotide sequence: TGTGCCAGCACCTCAAGGGATACGCAGTATTTT. Translation: CASTSRDTQYF.

The V gene is TRBV7-9, the J gene TRBJ2-7; 13 nucleotides align to TRBD2. The CDR3 has 19 residues. The V and J ends lost 5 bases and 0 bases, in that order; junction bases with no gene match: 13. The germline gives CDR1 SEHNR, CDR2 FQNEAQ (reference sequence). CDR3 residues: CASSPSPGLAGSFSYEQYF. The CDR3 nucleotides are TGTGCCAGCAGCCCGAGTCCGGGACTAGCGGGAAGCTTCTCCTACGAGCAGTACTTC.

The rearrangement uses TRBV30 and TRBJ1-6; 7 bases align to TRBD1. Germline V gene data show CDR1 as GTSNPN and CDR2 as SVGIG (reference sequence). The CDR3 is 16 residues long. With 6 bases clipped from V and 8 bases from J, the junction kept 16 bases outside the gene matches. The CDR3 nucleotides are TGTGCCTGCTCTTACAGGGGCGGTCTTCGTTATTCACCCCTCCACTTT. The encoded protein is CACSYRGGLRYSPLHF.

This chain joins TRBV4-2 and TRBJ2-2; perhaps D is TRBD1 or TRBD2 (5 bases each). The V and J ends lost 4 bases and 6 bases respectively, with 18 bases between them. Germline V gene lookup returns CDR1 LGHNA and CDR2 YNFKEQ. The CDR3 consists of 16 residues. For the CDR3, the DNA is TGTGCCAGCAGCCTAGGGACCTATTCGGCTCCCGGGGAGCTGTTTTTT. This gives the protein CASSLGTYSAPGELFF.

This CDR3 reads CTSSQGPGGAPYEQYF. The CDR3 DNA is TGCACCAGCAGCCAGGGCCCCGGCGGAGCACCCTACGAGCAGTACTTC. The chain couples TRBV1 to TRBJ2-7. TRBV1 is deemed a pseudogene. The CDR3 runs 16 residues.

The chain couples TRBV27 to TRBJ1-2, with a tentative D call TRBD1 (5 bases). Germline-derived CDR1 and CDR2 are MNHEY and SMNVEV (reference sequence). V was trimmed by 6 bases and J by 7 bases, leaving 15 bases between them. CDR3 length: 13 amino acids. In DNA form, the CDR3 reads TGTGCCAGCAGCTTACAGGCTAGGACTGGCTACACCTTC. Its translation is CASSLQARTGYTF.

This rearrangement joins TRBV9 to TRBJ2-7; TRBD1 or TRBD2 may be the D gene (6 bases each). From germline, CDR1 is SGDLS and CDR2 YYNGEE. The CDR3 covers 16 residues. Trimming removed 3 bases from V and 4 bases from J, with 20 bases in between. As DNA, the CDR3 is TGTGCCAGCAGCGGTGGGGGGCCAGCGAGCGGGTACGAGCAGTACTTC. Translated, it gives CASSGGGPASGYEQYF.

The rearrangement joins TRBV5-1 to TRBJ2-7; D uncertain. Germline-derived CDR1 and CDR2 are SGHRS and YFSETQ. CDR3 length: 13 amino acids. Deletions cut 0 bases from V and 4 bases from J, with 8 bases between. CDR3 nucleotides: TGCGCCAGCAGCTTGGATGGGTTGTACGAGCAGTACTTC. Its translation is CASSLDGLYEQYF.

V and J are TRBV19 and TRBJ2-1; 8 bases map to TRBD1. V was pared by 3 bases and J by 2 bases, with 6 bases of the junction left unmatched. The CDR3 sequence is 16 residues long. The germline CDR1 and CDR2 sequences are LNHDA and SQIVND (reference sequence). CDR3 sequence (DNA): TGTGCCAGTAGTATCATGTGGGACAGGACCTACAATGAGCAGTTCTTC. It translates to CASSIMWDRTYNEQFF.

The rearrangement uses TRBV10-3 and TRBJ2-1; TRBD2 matches at 8 bases. Germline V CDR1 and CDR2: ENHRY, SYGVKD. This CDR3 is built from 16 residues. J was trimmed by 2 bases and V by 0 bases; bases with no gene match: 3. The CDR3 protein is CAISESFSGAYNEQFF. CDR3 nucleotides: TGTGCCATCAGTGAGTCGTTTAGCGGGGCCTACAATGAGCAGTTCTTC.

There are a few counts of this clone. This chain links TRBV19 with TRBJ2-7; 10 nucleotides align to TRBD2. With 7 bases clipped from V and 4 bases from J, the junction kept 10 bases outside the gene matches. Germline CDR1 and CDR2: LNHDA and SQIVND (reference sequence). The CDR3 spans 15 residues. The chain's CDR3 is CASTPSGSRVYEQYF. CDR3 coding DNA: TGTGCCAGTACTCCTAGCGGGAGTAGGGTTTACGAGCAGTACTTC. Looking up the rest from reference TRBV19 and TRBJ2-7 gives the full variable domain: DGGITQSPKYLFRKEGQNVTLSCEQNLNHDAMYWYRQDPGQGLRLIYYSQIVNDFQKGDIAEGYSVSREKKESFPLTVTSAQKNPTAFYLCASTPSGSRVYEQYFGPGTRLTVT.

The V call is TRBV5-8, the J call TRBJ1-1; the D gene is possibly TRBD1 (5 bases). CDR1 and CDR2 (germline): SGHTS, YDEGEE. V was trimmed by 4 bases and J by 5 bases, leaving 15 bases between them. The CDR3 has 14 amino acids. CDR3 DNA: TGTGCCAGCAGCCCGGGACTGTGGGGGACTGAAGCTTTCTTT. It translates to CASSPGLWGTEAFF. The entire variable domain, with the rest obtained from reference TRBV5-8 and TRBJ1-1, is as follows: EAGVTQSPTHLIKTRGQQATLRCSPISGHTSVYWYQQALGLGLQFLLWYDEGEERNRGNFPPRFSGRQFPNYSSELNVNALELEDSALYLCASSPGLWGTEAFFGQGTRLTVV.

V usage is TRBV7-8 and J usage is TRBJ2-5; no reliable D call. The V end lost 2 bases, the J end lost 1 base, and 11 bases lay between the germline ends. Germline V gene lookup returns CDR1 SGHVS and CDR2 FQNEAQ. This CDR3 has 15 residues. The CDR3 bases are TGTGCCAGCAGCTTATATCAGGACCCCCAAGAGACCCAGTACTTC. It codes for CASSLYQDPQETQYF.

This chain connects TRBV6-5 to TRBJ2-1, with D perhaps TRBD1 or TRBD2 (5 bases each). This CDR3 is built from 15 residues. V lost 6 bases to trimming and J lost 7 bases, with 19 bases between them. Germline-derived CDR1 and CDR2 are MNHEY and SVGAGI. The CDR3: CASSRDEIGINEQFF. Written as DNA, the CDR3 is TGTGCCAGCAGCCGGGACGAAATCGGGATAAATGAGCAGTTCTTC.